A selection of T cell receptor beta chains follows, all from one sample in a study of cytomegalovirus exposure and HLA in healthy donors. The assay was immunoSEQ multiplex PCR, and TCRdb's table has in-frame clones only and misses some. Counted here are about 71,000 clones, less than 95% occurring once; the ten biggest clones make up more than 0.8%. Sequencing used PBMCs. These receptors were taken from a young woman in good health and CMV-seronegative. Both conserved end residues are part of each CDR3. The D gene is left open where the match is weak. Size is stated for part of the rows, as once, few or many counts, or as a class when the clone is expanded.

CDR3 protein: CASSDPGTQRRNEQFF
CDR3 DNA: TGTGCCAGCAGCGATCCCGGGACACAACGACGGAATGAGCAGTTCTTC
D gene: -
clone size: -
J gene: TRBJ2-1
V gene: TRBV9

CDR3 protein: CATSHVPAGGPWSIQYF
CDR3 DNA: TGTGCCACCAGCCACGTACCGGCGGGAGGGCCTTGGAGCATTCAGTACTTC
D gene: TRBD2
clone size: -
J gene: TRBJ2-4
V gene: TRBV15

CDR3 protein: CASSHRTVLGTDTQYF
CDR3 DNA: TGTGCCAGTAGTCACCGGACAGTTCTCGGCACAGATACGCAGTATTTT
D gene: -
clone size: -
J gene: TRBJ2-3
V gene: TRBV19

CDR3 protein: CASSSQYNEQFF
CDR3 DNA: TGTGCCAGCAGCTCCCAGTACAATGAGCAGTTCTTC
D gene: -
clone size: -
J gene: TRBJ2-1
V gene: TRBV6-5

CDR3 protein: CASRGGAEFF
CDR3 DNA: TGTGCCAGCAGGGGGGGGGCGGAGTTCTTC
D gene: -
clone size: -
J gene: TRBJ2-1
V gene: TRBV2

CDR3 protein: CASSVGGQANTIYF
CDR3 DNA: TGTGCCAGCAGCGTAGGGGGACAGGCAAACACCATATATTTT
D gene: TRBD1
clone size: -
J gene: TRBJ1-3
V gene: TRBV9

CDR3 protein: CASSDLRGGNEQFF
CDR3 DNA: TGTGCCAGCAGTGACCTGCGGGGAGGCAATGAGCAGTTCTTC
D gene: -
clone size: once
J gene: TRBJ2-1
V gene: TRBV25-1

CDR3 protein: CASSVERGSTDTQYF
CDR3 DNA: TGTGCCAGCAGCGTAGAGCGGGGAAGCACAGATACGCAGTATTTT
D gene: TRBD2
clone size: -
J gene: TRBJ2-3
V gene: TRBV9

CDR3 protein: CASSVSGTSGNEQFF
CDR3 DNA: TGTGCCAGCAGCGTAAGTGGGACTAGCGGAAATGAGCAGTTCTTC
D gene: TRBD2
clone size: -
J gene: TRBJ2-1
V gene: TRBV9

CDR3 protein: CASSPGPGLEVDEQFF
CDR3 DNA: TGTGCCAGCAGCCCCGGACCGGGACTAGAGGTCGATGAGCAGTTCTTC
D gene: TRBD2
clone size: -
J gene: TRBJ2-1
V gene: TRBV5-4

CDR3 protein: CASSETGTGESGYTF
CDR3 DNA: TGTGCCAGCAGTGAAACCGGGACAGGGGAGAGTGGCTACACCTTC
D gene: TRBD1
clone size: -
J gene: TRBJ1-2
V gene: TRBV6-1

CDR3 protein: CASSYLIPGTNTEAFF
CDR3 DNA: TGTGCCAGCAGTTACTTAATACCGGGGACTAACACTGAAGCTTTCTTT
D gene: -
clone size: -
J gene: TRBJ1-1
V gene: TRBV6-6

CDR3 protein: CASSRQGGEKLFF
CDR3 DNA: TGTGCCAGCAGTCGACAGGGAGGCGAAAAACTGTTTTTT
D gene: TRBD1
clone size: once
J gene: TRBJ1-4
V gene: TRBV6-5

CDR3 protein: CASSLDRGGYGYTF
CDR3 DNA: TGTGCCAGCAGCTTGGATAGGGGCGGCTATGGCTACACCTTC
D gene: -
clone size: -
J gene: TRBJ1-2
V gene: TRBV5-4

CDR3 protein: CAWSDRGSAEAFF
CDR3 DNA: TGTGCCTGGAGTGATAGGGGTTCCGCTGAAGCTTTCTTT
D gene: -
clone size: -
J gene: TRBJ1-1
V gene: TRBV30

CDR3 protein: CASSRGDGVNTEAFF
CDR3 DNA: TGTGCCAGCAGCCGGGGAGATGGAGTGAACACTGAAGCTTTCTTT
D gene: -
clone size: -
J gene: TRBJ1-1
V gene: TRBV6-5

CDR3 protein: CASSPRAGDTDTQYF
CDR3 DNA: TGTGCCAGCAGCCCTCGAGCGGGCGACACAGATACGCAGTATTTT
D gene: -
clone size: -
J gene: TRBJ2-3
V gene: TRBV6-4

CDR3 protein: CSGETGDPLNNEQFF
CDR3 DNA: TGCAGCGGAGAGACAGGGGATCCCCTCAACAATGAGCAGTTCTTC
D gene: TRBD1
clone size: -
J gene: TRBJ2-1
V gene: TRBV29-1

CDR3 protein: CAWSEASYNEQFF
CDR3 DNA: TGTGCCTGGAGTGAAGCAAGCTACAATGAGCAGTTCTTC
D gene: -
clone size: -
J gene: TRBJ2-1
V gene: TRBV30

CDR3 protein: CASSGGTGLGNQPQHF
CDR3 DNA: TGTGCCAGCAGCGGGGGGACAGGGTTGGGCAATCAGCCCCAGCATTTT
D gene: TRBD1
clone size: -
J gene: TRBJ1-5
V gene: TRBV5-8

CDR3 protein: CASSSGERFNGELFF
CDR3 DNA: TGCGCCAGCAGCTCCGGGGAGCGGTTTAACGGGGAGCTGTTTTTT
D gene: -
clone size: once
J gene: TRBJ2-2
V gene: TRBV5-1

CDR3 protein: CASSPPQYYEQYF
CDR3 DNA: TGTGCCAGCAGCCCGCCGCAGTACTACGAGCAGTACTTC
D gene: -
clone size: -
J gene: TRBJ2-7
V gene: TRBV7-9

CDR3 protein: CASRYTGKNTEAFF
CDR3 DNA: TGTGCCAGCAGGTATACCGGGAAGAACACTGAAGCTTTCTTT
D gene: -
clone size: -
J gene: TRBJ1-1
V gene: TRBV5-4

CDR3 protein: CASTLRAGGRETQYF
CDR3 DNA: TGTGCCAGCACCCTCAGAGCGGGGGGGCGGGAGACCCAGTACTTC
D gene: TRBD2
clone size: once
J gene: TRBJ2-5
V gene: TRBV7-2

CDR3 protein: CATSRDEDRGQTEAFF
CDR3 DNA: TGTGCCACCAGCAGAGATGAGGACAGGGGGCAGACTGAAGCTTTCTTT
D gene: TRBD1
clone size: -
J gene: TRBJ1-1
V gene: TRBV15

CDR3 protein: CASSDRDYGYTF
CDR3 DNA: TGTGCCAGCTCGGACAGGGACTATGGCTACACCTTC
D gene: TRBD1
clone size: -
J gene: TRBJ1-2
V gene: TRBV18

CDR3 protein: CAWREPSGSTETQYF
CDR3 DNA: TGTGCCTGGAGGGAACCTAGCGGGAGTACGGAGACCCAGTACTTC
D gene: TRBD2
clone size: -
J gene: TRBJ2-5
V gene: TRBV30

CDR3 protein: CAWRKIQQGYEGNIQYF
CDR3 DNA: TGTGCCTGGAGGAAAATCCAACAGGGGTATGAGGGAAACATTCAGTACTTC
D gene: TRBD1
clone size: -
J gene: TRBJ2-4
V gene: TRBV30

CDR3 protein: CASSLAGGLTEAFF
CDR3 DNA: TGTGCCAGCAGCTTAGCCGGGGGGCTCACTGAAGCTTTCTTT
D gene: -
clone size: -
J gene: TRBJ1-1
V gene: TRBV7-9

CDR3 protein: CASSTQVRLAGMETQYF
CDR3 DNA: TGTGCCAGCAGCACCCAAGTACGACTAGCGGGAATGGAGACCCAGTACTTC
D gene: TRBD2
clone size: few
J gene: TRBJ2-5
V gene: TRBV11-3

CDR3 protein: CASSAGPSYEQYF
CDR3 DNA: TGTGCCAGCAGCGCAGGCCCCTCCTACGAGCAGTACTTC
D gene: -
clone size: -
J gene: TRBJ2-7
V gene: TRBV7-6

CDR3 protein: CASSQGGGGETQYF
CDR3 DNA: TGTGCCAGCAGCCAAGGCGGGGGAGGGGAGACCCAGTACTTC
D gene: TRBD2
clone size: -
J gene: TRBJ2-5
V gene: TRBV4-2

CDR3 protein: CASSRGDRGWGYTF
CDR3 DNA: TGCGCCAGCAGCCGAGGAGACAGGGGATGGGGCTACACCTTC
D gene: TRBD1
clone size: -
J gene: TRBJ1-2
V gene: TRBV4-1

CDR3 protein: CASSSGSSYNEQFF
CDR3 DNA: TGCGCCAGCAGCTCCGGGAGCTCCTACAATGAGCAGTTCTTC
D gene: -
clone size: -
J gene: TRBJ2-1
V gene: TRBV5-1

CDR3 protein: CATESGTGSAGSVETQYF
CDR3 DNA: TGCGCCACCGAATCCGGGACAGGGTCCGCGGGTAGCGTCGAGACCCAGTACTTC
D gene: TRBD1
clone size: -
J gene: TRBJ2-5
V gene: TRBV10-1

CDR3 protein: CSVGQALETQYF
CDR3 DNA: TGCAGCGTTGGACAGGCCTTGGAGACCCAGTACTTC
D gene: -
clone size: once
J gene: TRBJ2-5
V gene: TRBV29-1

CDR3 protein: CAISGEGAYGYTF
CDR3 DNA: TGTGCCATCAGTGGTGAGGGGGCCTATGGCTACACCTTC
D gene: TRBD1
clone size: -
J gene: TRBJ1-2
V gene: TRBV10-3

CDR3 protein: CASSPPPLAGFEQYF
CDR3 DNA: TGTGCCAGCAGCCCCCCCCCGCTAGCGGGATTCGAGCAGTACTTC
D gene: TRBD2
clone size: -
J gene: TRBJ2-7
V gene: TRBV5-6

CDR3 protein: CASSEAAGTGIGEKLFF
CDR3 DNA: TGTGCCAGCAGTGAAGCAGCTGGGACAGGGATCGGAGAAAAACTGTTTTTT
D gene: TRBD1
clone size: -
J gene: TRBJ1-4
V gene: TRBV6-1

CDR3 protein: CASSRGRYYEQYF
CDR3 DNA: TGTGCCAGCAGCCGAGGCCGGTACTACGAGCAGTACTTC
D gene: -
clone size: few
J gene: TRBJ2-7
V gene: TRBV5-4